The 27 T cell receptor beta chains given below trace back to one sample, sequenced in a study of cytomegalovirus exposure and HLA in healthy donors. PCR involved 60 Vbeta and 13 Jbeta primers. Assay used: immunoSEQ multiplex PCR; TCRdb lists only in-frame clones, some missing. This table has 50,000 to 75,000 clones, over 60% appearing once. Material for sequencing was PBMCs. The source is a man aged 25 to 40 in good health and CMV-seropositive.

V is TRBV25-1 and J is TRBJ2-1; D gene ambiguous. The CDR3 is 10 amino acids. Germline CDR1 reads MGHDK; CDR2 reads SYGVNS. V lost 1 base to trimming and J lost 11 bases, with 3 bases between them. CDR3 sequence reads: CASSESKQFF. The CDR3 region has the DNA TGTGCCAGCAGTGAATCCAAGCAGTTCTTC.

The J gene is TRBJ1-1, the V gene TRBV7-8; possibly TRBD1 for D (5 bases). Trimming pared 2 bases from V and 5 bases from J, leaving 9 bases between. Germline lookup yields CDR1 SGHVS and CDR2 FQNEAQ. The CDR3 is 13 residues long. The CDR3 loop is CASSLTGRTEAFF. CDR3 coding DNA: TGTGCCAGCAGCTTAACAGGAAGGACTGAAGCTTTCTTT.

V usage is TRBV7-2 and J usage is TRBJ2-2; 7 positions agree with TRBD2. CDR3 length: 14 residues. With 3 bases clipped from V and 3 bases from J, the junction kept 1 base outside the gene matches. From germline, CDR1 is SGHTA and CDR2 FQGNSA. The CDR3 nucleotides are TGTGCCAGCAGCTTGGGACTATACACCGGGGAGCTGTTTTTT. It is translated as CASSLGLYTGELFF.

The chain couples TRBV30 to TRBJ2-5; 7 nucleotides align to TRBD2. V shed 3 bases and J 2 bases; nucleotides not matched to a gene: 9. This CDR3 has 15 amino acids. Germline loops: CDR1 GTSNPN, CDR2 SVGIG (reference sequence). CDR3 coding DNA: TGTGCCTGGAGCCGGGGAGCGGGGCTTCAAGAGACCCAGTACTTC. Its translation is CAWSRGAGLQETQYF.

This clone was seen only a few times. In nucleotides, the CDR3 is TGCGCCAGCAGCCATCCTGACAGGGGTTACGCCGGGGAGCTGTTTTTT. It translates to CASSHPDRGYAGELFF. The chain joins TRBV4-1 to TRBJ2-2, with 8 positions matching TRBD1. Germline assignment: CDR1 MGHRA and CDR2 YSYEKL. This CDR3 is 16 amino acids long. V was pared by 3 bases and J by 6 bases, with 9 bases of the junction left unmatched.

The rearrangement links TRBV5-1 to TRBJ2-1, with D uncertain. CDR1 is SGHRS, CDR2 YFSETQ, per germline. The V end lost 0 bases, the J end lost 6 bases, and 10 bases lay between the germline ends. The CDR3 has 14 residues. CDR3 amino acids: CASSLVAGPNEQFF. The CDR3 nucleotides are TGCGCCAGCAGCTTGGTAGCCGGTCCCAATGAGCAGTTCTTC.

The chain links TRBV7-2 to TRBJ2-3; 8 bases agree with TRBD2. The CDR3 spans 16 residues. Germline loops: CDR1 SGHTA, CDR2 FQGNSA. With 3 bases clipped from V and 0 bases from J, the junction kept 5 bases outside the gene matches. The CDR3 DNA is TGTGCCAGCAGCTTCATAGCGGGACGAAGCACAGATACGCAGTATTTT. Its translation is CASSFIAGRSTDTQYF. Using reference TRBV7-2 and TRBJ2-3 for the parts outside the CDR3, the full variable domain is GAGVSQSPSNKVTEKGKDVELRCDPISGHTALYWYRQSLGQGLEFLIYFQGNSAPDKSGLPSDRFSAERTGGSVSTLTIQRTQQEDSAVYLCASSFIAGRSTDTQYFGPGTRLTVL.

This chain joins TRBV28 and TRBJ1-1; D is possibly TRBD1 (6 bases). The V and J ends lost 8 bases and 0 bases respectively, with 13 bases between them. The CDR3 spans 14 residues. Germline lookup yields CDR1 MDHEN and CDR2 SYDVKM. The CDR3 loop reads CASGEGGLNTEAFF. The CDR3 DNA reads TGTGCCAGCGGGGAAGGGGGACTGAACACTGAAGCTTTCTTT.

The CDR3 DNA sequence: TGTGCCAGCAGTGAAGGGGGGGTCGATCGGACCCAGTACTTC. As protein: CASSEGGVDRTQYF. The V gene is TRBV6-1, the J gene TRBJ2-5, with D tentatively TRBD2 (6 bases). There are 14 residues in the CDR3. Germline CDR1 MNHNS, CDR2 SASEGT. The V gene lost 1 base and the J gene lost 7 bases, with 13 bases spanning the gap.

The CDR3 is CASSQTSGAYEQYF. The CDR3 DNA follows: TGTGCCAGCAGCCAGACTAGCGGGGCTTACGAGCAGTACTTC. This rearrangement joins TRBV7-9 to TRBJ2-7; 11 bases align to TRBD2. CDR1 and CDR2 (germline): SEHNR, FQNEAQ (reference sequence). The CDR3 extends over 14 amino acids. V trimming: 5 bases; J trimming: 4 bases; junction bases outside the gene matches: 4.

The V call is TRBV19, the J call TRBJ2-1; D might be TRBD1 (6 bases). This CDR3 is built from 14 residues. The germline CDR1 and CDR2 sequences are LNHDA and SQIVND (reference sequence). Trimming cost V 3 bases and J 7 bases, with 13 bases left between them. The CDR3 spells CASSIAGVLNEQFF. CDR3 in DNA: TGTGCCAGTAGTATCGCAGGGGTGCTAAATGAGCAGTTCTTC.

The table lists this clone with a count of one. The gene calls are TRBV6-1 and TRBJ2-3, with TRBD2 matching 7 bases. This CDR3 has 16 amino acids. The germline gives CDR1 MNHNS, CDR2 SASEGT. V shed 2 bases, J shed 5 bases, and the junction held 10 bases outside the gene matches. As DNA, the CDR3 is TGTGCCAGCAGTGAAAGGCCCGGACTAGTCATAGATACGCAGTATTTT. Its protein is CASSERPGLVIDTQYF.

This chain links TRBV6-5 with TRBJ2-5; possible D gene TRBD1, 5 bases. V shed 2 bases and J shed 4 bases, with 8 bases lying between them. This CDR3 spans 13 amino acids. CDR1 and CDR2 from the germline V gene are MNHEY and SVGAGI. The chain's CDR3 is CASSYDRGETQYF. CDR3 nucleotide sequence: TGTGCCAGCAGTTACGATAGGGGAGAGACCCAGTACTTC.

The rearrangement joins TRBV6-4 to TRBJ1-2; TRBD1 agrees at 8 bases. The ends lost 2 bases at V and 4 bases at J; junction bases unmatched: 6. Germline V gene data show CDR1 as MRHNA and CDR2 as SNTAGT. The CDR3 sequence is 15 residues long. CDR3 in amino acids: CASSDDGTGIYGYTF. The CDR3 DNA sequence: TGTGCCAGCAGTGACGACGGGACAGGCATCTATGGCTACACCTTC.

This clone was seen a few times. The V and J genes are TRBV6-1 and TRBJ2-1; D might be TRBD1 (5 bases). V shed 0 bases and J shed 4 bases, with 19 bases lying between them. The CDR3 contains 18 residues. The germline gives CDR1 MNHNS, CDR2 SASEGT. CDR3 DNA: TGTGCCAGCAGTGAAGCGAGGTGGGATTGGGGCCCGTACAATGAGCAGTTCTTC. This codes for CASSEARWDWGPYNEQFF.

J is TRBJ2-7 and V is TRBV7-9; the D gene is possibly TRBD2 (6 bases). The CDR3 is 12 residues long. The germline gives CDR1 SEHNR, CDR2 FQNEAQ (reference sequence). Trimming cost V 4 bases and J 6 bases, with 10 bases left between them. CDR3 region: CASSWREPEQYF. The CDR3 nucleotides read TGTGCCAGCAGCTGGAGGGAGCCCGAGCAGTACTTC.

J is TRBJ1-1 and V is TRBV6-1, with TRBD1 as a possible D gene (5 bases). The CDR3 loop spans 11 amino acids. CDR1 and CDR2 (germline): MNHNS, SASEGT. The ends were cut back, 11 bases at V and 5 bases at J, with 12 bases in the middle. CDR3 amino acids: CAGSGLTEAFF. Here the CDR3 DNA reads TGTGCCGGATCAGGGTTGACTGAAGCTTTCTTT.

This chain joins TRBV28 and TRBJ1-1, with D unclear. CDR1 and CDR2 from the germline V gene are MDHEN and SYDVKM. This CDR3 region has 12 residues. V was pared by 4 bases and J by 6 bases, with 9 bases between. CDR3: CASSSSSPEAFF. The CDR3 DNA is TGTGCCAGCAGTTCCTCGTCCCCTGAAGCTTTCTTT.

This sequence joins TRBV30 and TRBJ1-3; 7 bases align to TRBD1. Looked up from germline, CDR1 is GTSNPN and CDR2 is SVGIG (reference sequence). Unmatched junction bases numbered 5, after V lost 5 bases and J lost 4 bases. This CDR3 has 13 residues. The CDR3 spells CAWAGQAGNTIYF. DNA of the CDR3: TGTGCCTGGGCAGGACAGGCAGGAAACACCATATATTTT.

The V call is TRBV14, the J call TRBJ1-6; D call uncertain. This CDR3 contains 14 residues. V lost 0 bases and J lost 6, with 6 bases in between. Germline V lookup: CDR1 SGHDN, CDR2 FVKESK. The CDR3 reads CASSQDRGNSPLHF. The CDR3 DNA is TGTGCCAGCAGCCAAGATCGGGGTAATTCACCCCTCCACTTT.

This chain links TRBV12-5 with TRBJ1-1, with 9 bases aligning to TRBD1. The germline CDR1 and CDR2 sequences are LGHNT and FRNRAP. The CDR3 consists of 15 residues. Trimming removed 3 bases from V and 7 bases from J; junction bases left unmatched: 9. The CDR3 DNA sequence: TGTGCTAGTGGTTTCCTAACAGGGGGCAGGGGTGAAGCTTTCTTT. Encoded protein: CASGFLTGGRGEAFF.

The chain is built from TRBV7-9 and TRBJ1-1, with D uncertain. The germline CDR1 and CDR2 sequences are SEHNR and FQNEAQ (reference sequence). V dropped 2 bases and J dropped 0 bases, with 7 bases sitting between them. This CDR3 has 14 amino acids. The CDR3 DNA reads TGTGCCAGCAGCTTAATTAGCCTGAACACTGAAGCTTTCTTT. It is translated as CASSLISLNTEAFF.

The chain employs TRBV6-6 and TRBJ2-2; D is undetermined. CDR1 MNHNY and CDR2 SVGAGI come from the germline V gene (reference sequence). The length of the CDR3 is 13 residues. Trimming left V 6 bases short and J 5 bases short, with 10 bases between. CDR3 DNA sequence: TGTGCCAGCAGGAAGCCTTTAACCGGGGAGCTGTTTTTT. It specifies CASRKPLTGELFF.

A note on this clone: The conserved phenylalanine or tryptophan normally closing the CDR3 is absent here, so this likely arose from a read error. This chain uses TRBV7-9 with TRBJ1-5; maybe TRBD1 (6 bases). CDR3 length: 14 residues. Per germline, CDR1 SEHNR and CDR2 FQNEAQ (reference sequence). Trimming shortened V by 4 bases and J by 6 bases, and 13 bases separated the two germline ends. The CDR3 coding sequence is TGTGCCAGCAGCTCAGGGGACCGAAGTCAGCCCCAGCATCTT. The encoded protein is CASSSGDRSQPQHL.

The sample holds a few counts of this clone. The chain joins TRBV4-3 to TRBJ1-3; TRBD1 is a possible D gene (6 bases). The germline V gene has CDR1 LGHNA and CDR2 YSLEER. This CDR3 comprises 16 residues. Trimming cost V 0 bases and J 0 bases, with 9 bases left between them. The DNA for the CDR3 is TGCGCCAGCAGCCAAGATAGGGACACCTCTGGAAACACCATATATTTT. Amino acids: CASSQDRDTSGNTIYF.

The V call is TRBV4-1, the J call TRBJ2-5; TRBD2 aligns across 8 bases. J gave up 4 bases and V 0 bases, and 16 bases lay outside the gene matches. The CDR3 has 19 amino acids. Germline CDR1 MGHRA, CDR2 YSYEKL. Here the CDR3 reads CASSQDSRPDYGGGETQYF. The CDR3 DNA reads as TGCGCCAGCAGCCAAGATTCCCGACCGGACTACGGGGGGGGAGAGACCCAGTACTTC.

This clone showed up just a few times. CDR3: CASSQDFTPRDEQYF. The CDR3 DNA reads TGCGCCAGCAGCCAAGATTTCACTCCTCGGGACGAGCAGTACTTC. J is TRBJ2-7 and V is TRBV4-3; D uncertain. CDR1 LGHNA and CDR2 YSLEER come from the germline V gene. V was cut by 0 bases and J by 5 bases, with 14 bases left in between. The CDR3 has 15 amino acids.